This T cell receptor (beta chain) is from a study of cytomegalovirus exposure and HLA in healthy donors. Study-wide points: Some TCR beta chains (around 180 of them) were listed as cytomegalovirus-associated.

About this clone itself: Its antigen is not identified.

The V gene end was trimmed by 4 bases and the J gene end by 6 bases; junction bases not matched to a gene: 6. The germline CDR1 and CDR2 sequences are LNHDA and SQIVND (reference sequence). The CDR3 covers 14 residues. Vbeta (60) and Jbeta (13) primers were used in the PCR. Here immunoSEQ multiplex PCR was the method, and the copy in TCRdb shows in-frame clones only, minus some. The repertoire consists of around 130,000 clones, with over 60% occurring once and the leading ten covering about 2.6%. This sequence originates from a human donor in good health. Material for sequencing was PBMCs. The rearrangement joins TRBV19 to TRBJ1-1, with 9 nucleotides matching TRBD1. Written as DNA, the CDR3 is TGTGCCAGTAGTACGACAGGGGGAATGGCTGAAGCTTTCTTT. It encodes CASSTTGGMAEAFF. The full variable domain, completed using reference TRBV19 and TRBJ1-1, is DGGITQSPKYLFRKEGQNVTLSCEQNLNHDAMYWYRQDPGQGLRLIYYSQIVNDFQKGDIAEGYSVSREKKESFPLTVTSAQKNPTAFYLCASSTTGGMAEAFFGQGTRLTVV.